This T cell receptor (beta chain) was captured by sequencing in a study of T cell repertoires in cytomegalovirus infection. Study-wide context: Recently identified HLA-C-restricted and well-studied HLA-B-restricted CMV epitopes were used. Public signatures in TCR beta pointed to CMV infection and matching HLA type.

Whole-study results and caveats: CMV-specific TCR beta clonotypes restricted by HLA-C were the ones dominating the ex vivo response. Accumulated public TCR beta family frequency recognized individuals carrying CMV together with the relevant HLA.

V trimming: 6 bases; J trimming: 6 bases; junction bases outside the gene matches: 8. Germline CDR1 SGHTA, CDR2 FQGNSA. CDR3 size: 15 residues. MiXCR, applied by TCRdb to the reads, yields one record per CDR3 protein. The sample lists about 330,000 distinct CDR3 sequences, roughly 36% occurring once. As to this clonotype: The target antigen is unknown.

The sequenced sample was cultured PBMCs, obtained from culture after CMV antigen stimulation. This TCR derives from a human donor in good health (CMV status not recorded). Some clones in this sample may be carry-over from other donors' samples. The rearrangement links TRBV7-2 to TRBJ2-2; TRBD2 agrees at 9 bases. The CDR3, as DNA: TGTGCCAGCAGTCTTTGGGCGGGAGGGGCCGGGGAGCTGTTTTTT. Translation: CASSLWAGGAGELFF.